The text below deals with one TCR beta chain. Its target is not known. Germline V gene data show CDR1 as SGHVS and CDR2 as FQNEAQ. The CDR3 sequence is 13 residues long. The ends were cut back, 4 bases at V and 1 base at J, with 7 bases in the middle. The sample originates from a study of cytomegalovirus exposure and HLA in healthy donors. Study context: Samples from HLA-typed donors yielded about 86 million unique TCRs in an early data release. Study outcomes and limitations: A later analysis linked a missense DCLRE1C variant to TCR beta V- and J-gene trimming.

The PCR used 60 Vbeta and 13 Jbeta primers. Clones were sequenced by immunoSEQ multiplex PCR, and TCRdb holds only the in-frame ones, with some missing. The profile shows approximately 170,000 clones, roughly 79% of them singletons. Material: PBMCs. V usage is TRBV7-8 and J usage is TRBJ2-5; maybe TRBD2 (6 bases). The receptor was derived from a woman aged 30 to 39 in good health and CMV-seropositive. This CDR3 is CASSWDFQETQYF. The CDR3, as DNA: TGTGCCAGCAGCTGGGACTTCCAAGAGACCCAGTACTTC.